This T cell receptor (beta chain) was recorded in a study of T cells in Graves' hyperthyroidism and ophthalmopathy. Turning to the study itself: Peripheral blood was obtained at initial diagnosis, preceding any treatment.

Amplification yielded TCR beta CDR3 regions, with RNA transcripts as the source. The HTBI primer set drove a first-round RT-PCR of the TCR CDR3. TCRdb called the multiplex PCR reads again in MiXCR, with one record for every CDR3 protein. The sample includes about 300,000 distinct CDR3 sequences, roughly 18% seen only once; the top ten take under 45%. Per the germline V gene, CDR1 is SEHNR and CDR2 is FQNEAQ (reference sequence). This CDR3 has 14 residues. Trimming pared 3 bases from V and 0 bases from J, leaving 9 bases between. Diagnostic decisions used clinical symptoms, serum thyroxine and TRAb, thyroid ultrasound and orbital computed tomography.

The chain links TRBV7-9 to TRBJ2-7, with D perhaps matching TRBD2 (5 bases). The sequenced material came from blood. The sequence derives from a man aged 45 to 65 with Graves' ophthalmopathy. The CDR3 bases are TGTGCCAGCAGCTTGCTAGGGAGCTCCTACGAGCAGTACTTC. Protein: CASSLLGSSYEQYF.